This T cell receptor (beta chain) comes out of a study of cytomegalovirus exposure and HLA in healthy donors. Points from the study as a whole: Highly shared sequence variants in one cluster were likely a sequencing artifact.

Trimming took off 5 bases at V and 8 bases at J, with 15 bases between the two ends. The CDR3 has 13 residues. Germline CDR1 SGHTA, CDR2 FQGNSA. With regard to this clone: Its antigen is unknown.

Primers included in the PCR were 60 Vbeta and 13 Jbeta primers. The table came from immunoSEQ multiplex PCR; TCRdb's copy has only in-frame clones and leaves some out. This table holds 150,000 to 180,000 clones, around 79% found once. This sequence was found in a man aged 18 to 30 in good health and CMV-seronegative. Specimen: PBMCs. The V gene is TRBV7-2, the J gene TRBJ1-2, with D perhaps matching TRBD1 (6 bases). The CDR3 reads CASSTGYSGGYTF. CDR3 coding DNA: TGTGCCAGCAGCACAGGGTATTCAGGGGGCTACACCTTC.